These 13 T cell receptor beta chains were all obtained from the same sample, sequenced in a study of blood T cell repertoires in COVID-19. Using immunoSEQ multiplex PCR, the repertoire was profiled, and TCRdb retains in-frame clones only, with some absent. The data contain under 500,000 clones, 70% to 90% of them singletons. Material: PBMCs or T cells enriched from blood (not recorded which). These receptors all stem from a woman younger than 35 with acute COVID-19.

CDR3 region: CASSLIQGNGYTF. In DNA form, the CDR3 reads TGTGCCAGCAGTTTAATACAGGGAAACGGCTACACCTTC. The chain joins TRBV12-3 or TRBV12-4 to TRBJ1-2; D perhaps matches TRBD1 (6 bases). This CDR3 spans 13 amino acids. The germline V and J ends were trimmed by 2 bases and 8 bases, with 12 bases remaining between them.

The chain combines TRBV11-2 with TRBJ2-7; TRBD2 might be the D (6 bases). Trimming stripped 1 base from V and 3 bases from J, with 10 bases between. The CDR3 totals 14 residues. In germline, CDR1 is SGHAT, CDR2 FQNNGV. The CDR3 bases are TGTGCCAGCAGCTTAGGAGTGGGGGGCTACGAGCAGTACTTC. Encoded protein: CASSLGVGGYEQYF.

The rearrangement uses TRBV6-5 and TRBJ2-1; 9 positions match TRBD2. With 4 bases clipped from V and 6 bases from J, the junction kept 7 bases outside the gene matches. The germline CDR1 and CDR2 sequences are MNHEY and SVGAGI. The CDR3 loop spans 15 amino acids. The CDR3 here is CASSFVAGVSNEQFF. CDR3 coding DNA: TGTGCCAGCAGTTTCGTAGCGGGAGTCAGCAATGAGCAGTTCTTC.

The chain is built from TRBV5-4 and TRBJ1-1; D possibly corresponds to TRBD1 (6 bases). This CDR3 has 14 residues. Germline V gene sequence: CDR1 SGHNT, CDR2 YYREEE (reference sequence). Trimming removed 4 bases at V and 0 bases at J, with 10 bases between. This CDR3 reads CASSRDTMNTEAFF. The DNA of the CDR3 is TGTGCCAGCAGCCGGGACACCATGAACACTGAAGCTTTCTTT.

The CDR3, as DNA: TGCGCCAGCAGGTCTGACAGCTCCTATAATTCACCCCTCCACTTT. Its protein product is CASRSDSSYNSPLHF. The rearrangement links TRBV10-2 to TRBJ1-6; D is possibly TRBD1 (5 bases). This CDR3 is built from 15 residues. V lost 6 bases and J lost 0, with 9 bases in between. Germline CDR1 WSHSY, CDR2 SAAADI.

This chain joins TRBV19 and TRBJ1-1; 7 nucleotides agree with TRBD1. CDR1 is LNHDA, CDR2 SQIVND, per germline (reference sequence). The CDR3 consists of 13 residues. J lost 11 bases, V lost 5 bases, and 11 bases had no gene match. CDR3 coding DNA: TGTGCCAGTAGTTCCACCCCGAGGGGGCGGGCTTTCTTT. It translates to CASSSTPRGRAFF.

A remark on this clone: One end of the junction is discordant with germline, which a read error may explain. This chain connects TRBV4-2 to TRBJ1-6, with TRBD1 as a possible D gene (6 bases). This CDR3 contains 12 residues. The germline V gene has CDR1 LGHNA and CDR2 YNFKEQ. The CDR3 loop is CASRTENSPLHF. CDR3 in DNA: TGTGCTAGCAGGACAGAGAATTCACCCCTCCACTTT.

CDR3 residues: CASTPSSYNSPLHF. CDR3 nucleotide sequence: TGTGCCAGCACCCCGAGCTCCTATAATTCACCCCTCCACTTT. The rearrangement joins TRBV27 to TRBJ1-6; D not certain. Germline V gene lookup returns CDR1 MNHEY and CDR2 SMNVEV (reference sequence). This CDR3 has 14 residues. V lost 7 bases, J lost 0 bases, and 7 bases lay in between.

Only one count was recorded for this clone. The genes are TRBV28 and TRBJ2-7; 8 bases are a match to TRBD2. Germline loops: CDR1 MDHEN, CDR2 SYDVKM. CDR3 length: 12 amino acids. V dropped 7 bases and J dropped 2; count of bases not matched to a gene: 1. The CDR3 DNA is TGTGCCAGCATGGGACTAGCCTACGAGCAGTACTTC. Its protein product is CASMGLAYEQYF.

The V and J genes are TRBV5-6 and TRBJ2-1; no reliable D call. V lost 5 bases and J 1 base, leaving 7 bases between the germline ends. The length of the CDR3 is 13 residues. Germline CDR1 reads SGHDT; CDR2 reads YYEEEE. CDR3 nucleotide sequence: TGTGCCAGCAGTCCCGTTTCCTACAATGAGCAGTTCTTC. This gives the protein CASSPVSYNEQFF. The entire variable domain, with the rest obtained from reference TRBV5-6 and TRBJ2-1, is as follows: DAGVTQSPTHLIKTRGQQVTLRCSPKSGHDTVSWYQQALGQGPQFIFQYYEEEERQRGNFPDRFSGHQFPNYSSELNVNALLLGDSALYLCASSPVSYNEQFFGPGTRLTVL.

This chain connects TRBV7-9 to TRBJ1-2, with 10 bases matching TRBD1. Germline-derived CDR1 and CDR2 are SEHNR and FQNEAQ (reference sequence). Germline trimming cut 5 bases from V and 3 bases from J; bases unmatched to any gene: 6. The CDR3 consists of 15 residues. The CDR3 DNA reads as TGTGCCAGCAGCCTACAGACAGGGGGCTACTATGGCTACACCTTC. It codes for CASSLQTGGYYGYTF.

The chain carries TRBV9 and TRBJ1-3; maybe TRBD1 (6 bases). From germline, CDR1 is SGDLS and CDR2 YYNGEE. V gave up 0 bases and J gave up 0 bases, with 7 bases separating them. The CDR3 sequence is 15 residues long. CDR3 sequence reads: CASSVETGSGNTIYF. Here the CDR3 DNA reads TGTGCCAGCAGCGTAGAGACAGGCTCTGGAAACACCATATATTTT.

The V call is TRBV5-5, the J call TRBJ1-2; 9 bases are a match to TRBD1. In germline, CDR1 is SGHKS, CDR2 YYEKEE (reference sequence). CDR3 length: 14 residues. Losses at the gene ends were 4 bases for V and 2 bases for J; bases not matched to a gene: 3. CDR3 residues: CASSPGQGNYGYTF. The CDR3 nucleotides read TGTGCCAGCAGCCCGGGACAGGGAAACTATGGCTACACCTTC.